This T cell receptor (beta chain) was obtained from a study of graft-versus-host responses after intestinal transplantation. Overall study: Recipients had transplants, and these were multivisceral, liver-intestinal, or isolated intestinal.

The V end was cut by 0 bases, the J end by 2 bases, with 8 bases between. The CDR3 is 14 residues long. Germline-derived CDR1 and CDR2 are MNHEY and SVGAGI. Concerning this clone itself: Its target is unknown.

Generated by immunoSEQ multiplex PCR, the TCRdb table keeps only in-frame clones and is missing some. This table holds tens of thousands of clones, approximately 94% found once. Whole-study findings and limits: Some patients had graft-donor T cell macrochimerism, and their allografts showed high graft-versus-host to host-versus-graft clonal ratios. With peak circulating GvH clone levels came an association with early post-transplant HvG declines.

The rearrangement links TRBV6-5 to TRBJ2-7; D gene unclear. Sequenced material: PBMCs, taken more than 310 days after intestinal transplant. This receptor was obtained from a human patient who received an intestinal transplant, so some T cells may come from the graft donor. The CDR3 coding sequence is TGTGCCAGCAGTTACTCGACACGGGCCTACGAGCAGTACTTC. Its translation: CASSYSTRAYEQYF.